Listed below are T cell receptor beta chains from one sample, sequenced in a study of cytomegalovirus exposure and HLA in healthy donors. Using immunoSEQ multiplex PCR, the repertoire was profiled, and TCRdb retains in-frame clones only, with some absent. Its table lists some 76,000 clones. Sequenced sample: PBMCs. The receptors stem from a boy between 10 and 17 years old in good health and CMV-seronegative. The CDR3 runs from the conserved cysteine through the conserved F or W. The D gene is left open where the match is weak.

d_call: .; j_call: TRBJ1-5; cdr3_length: 15; v_call: TRBV5-1; cdr3_nt: TGCGCCAGCAGCCCAACGGCGGGAAGCAATCAGCCCCAGCATTTT; cdr3_aa: CASSPTAGSNQPQHF
d_call: TRBD1; j_call: TRBJ1-6; cdr3_length: 13; v_call: TRBV19; cdr3_nt: TGTGCCAGTAGTTTCGACAGGGACTCACCCCTCCACTTT; cdr3_aa: CASSFDRDSPLHF
d_call: .; j_call: TRBJ1-4; cdr3_length: 14; v_call: TRBV30; cdr3_nt: TGTGCCTGGAGTGTACGCCGGTTTAATGAAAAACTGTTTTTT; cdr3_aa: CAWSVRRFNEKLFF
d_call: .; j_call: TRBJ1-1; cdr3_length: 13; v_call: TRBV7-9; cdr3_nt: TGTGCCAGCAGGGTCGTAGAAGTGGCTGAAGCTTTCTTT; cdr3_aa: CASRVVEVAEAFF
d_call: .; j_call: TRBJ2-7; cdr3_length: 14; v_call: TRBV7-3; cdr3_nt: TGTGCCAGCAGCTTAATGGCAGGGGCTCACGAGCAGTACTTC; cdr3_aa: CASSLMAGAHEQYF
d_call: .; j_call: TRBJ1-2; cdr3_length: 14; v_call: TRBV6-5; cdr3_nt: TGTGCCAGCAGTTACTCGGCAGGGAACTATGGCTACACCTTC; cdr3_aa: CASSYSAGNYGYTF
d_call: .; j_call: TRBJ1-2; cdr3_length: 13; v_call: TRBV6-5; cdr3_nt: TGTGCCAGCAGTGAGACAGGAGTAAGTGGCTACACCTTC; cdr3_aa: CASSETGVSGYTF
d_call: .; j_call: TRBJ1-1; cdr3_length: 11; v_call: TRBV6-5; cdr3_nt: TGTGCCAGCAGTTACGACACTGAAGATTTCTTT; cdr3_aa: CASSYDTEDFF
d_call: TRBD1; j_call: TRBJ2-1; cdr3_length: 16; v_call: TRBV5-1; cdr3_nt: TGCGCCAGCAGCTCGGAGGGACAGGGTCCGCTTCGTGAGCAGTTCTTC; cdr3_aa: CASSSEGQGPLREQFF
d_call: TRBD1; j_call: TRBJ1-2; cdr3_length: 19; v_call: TRBV5-1; cdr3_nt: TGCGCCAGCAGCTTGGCCGGGACAGGGCCCCCAGGACCAAACTATGGCTACACCTTC; cdr3_aa: CASSLAGTGPPGPNYGYTF
d_call: TRBD1; j_call: TRBJ1-2; cdr3_length: 16; v_call: TRBV30; cdr3_nt: TGTGCCTGGAGTGTACGCCGGGGACAGACGGTCTATGGCTACACCTTC; cdr3_aa: CAWSVRRGQTVYGYTF
d_call: TRBD1; j_call: TRBJ2-7; cdr3_length: 12; v_call: TRBV5-6; cdr3_nt: TGTGCCAGTGGGGACAGGGGCTACGAGCAGTACTTC; cdr3_aa: CASGDRGYEQYF
d_call: .; j_call: TRBJ1-4; cdr3_length: 15; v_call: TRBV7-9; cdr3_nt: TGTGCCAGCAGCGCCCAACAGGGAAGAAATGAAAAACTGTTTTTT; cdr3_aa: CASSAQQGRNEKLFF
d_call: TRBD1; j_call: TRBJ1-2; cdr3_length: 15; v_call: TRBV6-1; cdr3_nt: TGTGCCAGCACCGATCCGGGACAGGGGAACTATGGCTACACCTTC; cdr3_aa: CASTDPGQGNYGYTF
d_call: TRBD2; j_call: TRBJ2-1; cdr3_length: 18; v_call: TRBV4-1; cdr3_nt: TGCGCCAGCAGCCAAGACCAGCTAGCGGGAGGGATGGAGAGTGAGCAGTTCTTC; cdr3_aa: CASSQDQLAGGMESEQFF
d_call: TRBD1; j_call: TRBJ1-2; cdr3_length: 15; v_call: TRBV6-5; cdr3_nt: TGTGCCAGCAGTTACTCGGGACAGACAGCAATAGGCTACACCTTC; cdr3_aa: CASSYSGQTAIGYTF
d_call: .; j_call: TRBJ1-5; cdr3_length: 13; v_call: TRBV7-7; cdr3_nt: TGTGCCAGCAGCATCGACAGGTCATCGCCCCAGCATTTT; cdr3_aa: CASSIDRSSPQHF
d_call: .; j_call: TRBJ2-7; cdr3_length: 14; v_call: TRBV30; cdr3_nt: TGTGCCTGGAGTGTCGGAGGGTGGAACCACGAGCAGTACTTC; cdr3_aa: CAWSVGGWNHEQYF
d_call: .; j_call: TRBJ2-5; cdr3_length: 15; v_call: TRBV28; cdr3_nt: TGTGCCAGCAGCTCATTGAGACATAAACAAGAGACCCAGTACTTC; cdr3_aa: CASSSLRHKQETQYF
d_call: TRBD1; j_call: TRBJ1-5; cdr3_length: 16; v_call: TRBV5-8; cdr3_nt: TGTGCCAGCAGCTTTCACAGGGGCGCGAGCAATCAGCCCCAGCATTTT; cdr3_aa: CASSFHRGASNQPQHF
d_call: .; j_call: TRBJ1-1; cdr3_length: 13; v_call: TRBV2; cdr3_nt: TGTGCCAGCAGTGGAACAGGGTACACTGAAGCTTTCTTT; cdr3_aa: CASSGTGYTEAFF
d_call: .; j_call: TRBJ1-1; cdr3_length: 14; v_call: TRBV30; cdr3_nt: TGTGCCTGGAGAAGCCCGGAGAATCCCACTGAAGCTTTCTTT; cdr3_aa: CAWRSPENPTEAFF
d_call: .; j_call: TRBJ1-2; cdr3_length: 15; v_call: TRBV18; cdr3_nt: TGTGCCAGCTCACACAGACAGGATCCTAACTATGGCTACACCTTC; cdr3_aa: CASSHRQDPNYGYTF
d_call: .; j_call: TRBJ2-1; cdr3_length: 14; v_call: TRBV2; cdr3_nt: TGTGCCAGCAGTGGGTGGAGCTCCTACAATGAGCAGTTCTTC; cdr3_aa: CASSGWSSYNEQFF